This T cell receptor beta chain is drawn from a study of blood T cell repertoires in COVID-19 (dated by TCRdb to the early 2020s). Regarding the research as a whole: The collaborator samples originated in the United States, Italy and Spain and spanned the acute and convalescent phases of COVID-19. Where available, HLA class I and class II types were obtained from metadata supplied by the sample provider rather than from assay-based typing. The samples were drawn from the first 160 participants of the ongoing ImmuneRACE study and from some 1,300 subjects provided by 6 global collaborators. The prospective study material was composed of cDNA or gDNA derived from T cells, B-cell-depleted T cells, or PBMCs. The sample metadata nearly always contained a de-identified subject ID, COVID-19 status, age in years and sex. The repertoires were released in a freely available public database intended as a resource for research on the immune response to SARS-CoV-2. Subjects who had been exposed to COVID-19, were actively infected with it, or had recovered from it provided the deeply sampled blood TCRbeta repertoires that made up the dataset.

The collaborating institutions used their own protocols to collect whole blood in K2EDTA tubes. Collaborator samples were shipped for TCRbeta analysis as frozen whole blood, isolated PBMCs, or DNA extracted from either sample type. Results the study describes overall, beyond this receptor: Clinical and demographic metadata were provided uncurated, with the amount varying by source and participant.

There are a few counts of this clone. The specificity of this receptor is unknown. No qualities accompany the bases; no much larger clone lies one base away. The immunoSEQ Assay, a bias-controlled multiplex PCR, was used to amplify TCRbeta CDR3 regions from genomic DNA. As for the authors' bioinformatics: Nucleated cell counts per sample were estimated from amplification of reference gene primers within the assay. To quantify the absolute abundance of each unique TCRbeta CDR3 rearrangement, sequence reads were collapsed and filtered. For each sample, productive Simpson clonality was calculated as the square root of Simpson's diversity index across productive rearrangements. Held by TCRdb, this immuneACCESS table contains in-frame sequences only and omits some clones. Under half of the omission traces to an unresolved V gene where checked; the cause of the rest is unknown. V, J and clone size are taken as reported in that table, and D and trimming were inferred from the DNA itself. Within this sample are 180,000 or so clones, with 87% of them counted one time only. In total, the top ten clones hold nearly 2.5% of the sample.

CDR1 and CDR2 are read off the germline V gene as MNHEY and SVGAGI. V is pruned by 8 bases and J by 11 bases, leaving 18 bases of the junction without a gene match. The CDR3 numbers 15 residues from cysteine through phenylalanine. Left in the record is the CDR3 DNA by itself, 45 bases read in frame from the first base. Sequencing was performed on peripheral blood. The TCR sequence derives from a man in his forties with active or convalescent COVID-19. The rearranged chain carries TRBV6-5 and TRBJ2-3; 8 junctional bases match TRBD1. The DNA is TGTGCCAGCCAAACGGGGCAGGGGGCCTTCGAGAAGCAGTATTTT. It encodes CASQTGQGAFEKQYF.